One and the same sample provided the 7 T cell receptor beta chains below, sequenced in a study of human T cells and chemical hapten exposure. Regarding time point: patch test 2, 6 weeks after DPC sensitization. Treatment: therapeutic diphenylcyclopropenone sensitization with weekly scalp DPC. TCRdb redid the calling of the RACE reads with MiXCR, one entry per CDR3 protein. In the table there are about 70,000 distinct CDR3 sequences, over 6.5% of which are singletons. This material consisted of whole blood, taken in connection with sensitization to the hapten diphenylcyclopropenone (DPC). These receptors were obtained from a woman aged 50 to 60 with alopecia areata. Some clones in this sample may be carry-over from other donors' samples.

V and J are TRBV18 and TRBJ2-3; 7 positions agree with TRBD2. Trimming took 2 bases from V and 1 from J; bases not matched to a gene: 0. The CDR3 is 14 residues long. CDR1 and CDR2 (germline): KGHSH, LQKENI. The CDR3 sequence is CASSPTSGTDTQYF. In DNA form, the CDR3 reads TGTGCCAGCTCACCAACTAGCGGCACAGATACGCAGTATTTT.

This clonotype was detected ten times or more. This chain joins TRBV29-1 and TRBJ2-3; TRBD2 matches 11 bases. The CDR3 spans 16 residues. Germline V lookup: CDR1 SQVTM, CDR2 ANQGSEA. V lost 1 base and J lost 2; bases outside the gene matches: 5. DNA for the CDR3: TGCAGCGTTGAAGGGCGTAGCGGGAGGGCCACAGATACGCAGTATTTT. Protein sequence: CSVEGRSGRATDTQYF.

This clonotype showed up many times. The V gene is TRBV5-1, the J gene TRBJ1-4; D remains ambiguous. The CDR3 length is 17 residues. CDR1 is SGHRS and CDR2 is YFSETQ in the germline V gene. V lost 0 bases and J lost 1, with 13 bases in between. CDR3 sequence reads: CASSLGLSSQTNEKLFF. Here the CDR3 DNA reads TGCGCCAGCAGCTTGGGTCTTTCGAGCCAAACTAATGAAAAACTGTTTTTT.

CDR3 sequence: CATPRAVNTEAFF. The CDR3 bases are TGTGCCACCCCGCGGGCAGTGAACACTGAAGCTTTCTTT. The J gene is TRBJ1-1, the V gene TRBV2; D gene ambiguous. V was clipped by 10 bases and J by 0 bases, with 12 bases between them. The CDR3 runs to 13 residues. Germline loops: CDR1 SNHLY, CDR2 FYNNEI. The entire variable domain, with the rest obtained from reference TRBV2 and TRBJ1-1, is as follows: EPEVTQTPSHQVTQMGQEVILRCVPISNHLYFYWYRQILGQKVEFLVSFYNNEISEKSEIFDDQFSVERPDGSNFTLKIRSTKLEDSAMYFCATPRAVNTEAFFGQGTRLTVV.

The chain has TRBV12-3 or TRBV12-4 and TRBJ1-5, with a possible D match to TRBD1 (5 bases). The CDR3 is made up of 14 amino acids. Trimming left V 6 bases short and J 6 bases short, with 15 bases between. Written as DNA, the CDR3 is TGTGCCAGCAGCCTTGGGGGGAGGATTCAGCCCCAGCATTTT. This translates into CASSLGGRIQPQHF.

This clonotype was counted ten times or more. The chain employs TRBV28 and TRBJ2-3; D is perhaps TRBD1 (8 bases). The CDR3 is 14 residues long. Per germline, CDR1 MDHEN and CDR2 SYDVKM. V lost 5 bases and J 5 bases, leaving 14 bases between the germline ends. The CDR3 spells CASSTGGGRDTQYF. The CDR3 region has the DNA TGTGCCAGCAGTACAGGGGGGGGCCGAGATACGCAGTATTTT.

This clonotype was detected ten times or more. The chain joins TRBV3-1 to TRBJ2-5; 8 nucleotides align to TRBD2. The CDR3 sequence is 16 residues long. The V and J ends lost 0 bases and 7 bases, in that order; junction bases with no gene match: 10. Germline V gene sequence: CDR1 LGHDT, CDR2 YNNKEL (reference sequence). CDR3 nucleotides: TGTGCCAGCAGCCAAGATCAAGGGCGGGAGGATCGGACCCAGTACTTC. Translated: CASSQDQGREDRTQYF.